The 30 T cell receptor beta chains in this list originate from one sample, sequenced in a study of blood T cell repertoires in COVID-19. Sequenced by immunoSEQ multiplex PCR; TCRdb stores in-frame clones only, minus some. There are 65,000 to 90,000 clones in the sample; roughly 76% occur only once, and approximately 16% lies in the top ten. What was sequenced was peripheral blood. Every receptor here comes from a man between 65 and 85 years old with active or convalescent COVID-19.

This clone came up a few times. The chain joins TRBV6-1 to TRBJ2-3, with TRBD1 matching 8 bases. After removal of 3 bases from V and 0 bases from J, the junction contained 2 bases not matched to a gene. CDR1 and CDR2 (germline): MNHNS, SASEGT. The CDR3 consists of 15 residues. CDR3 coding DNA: TGTGCCAGCAGTGACAGGGGGCTTAGCACAGATACGCAGTATTTT. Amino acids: CASSDRGLSTDTQYF.

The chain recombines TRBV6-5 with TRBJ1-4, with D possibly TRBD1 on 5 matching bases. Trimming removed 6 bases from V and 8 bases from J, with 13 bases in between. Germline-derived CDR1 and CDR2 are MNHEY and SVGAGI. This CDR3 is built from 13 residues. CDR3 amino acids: CASRGTGWEKLFF. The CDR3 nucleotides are TGTGCCAGCAGAGGAACAGGCTGGGAAAAACTGTTTTTT.

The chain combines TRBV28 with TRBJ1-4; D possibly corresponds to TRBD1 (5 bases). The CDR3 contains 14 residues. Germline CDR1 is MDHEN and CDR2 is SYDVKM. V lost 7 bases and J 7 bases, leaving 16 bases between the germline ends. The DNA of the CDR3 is TGTGCCAGCACTCCTCCGGGGGAGACTGAAAAACTGTTTTTT. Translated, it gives CASTPPGETEKLFF.

CDR3 coding DNA: TGTGCCAGTGGAAGACAGGGTACCTCTGGAAACACCATATATTTT. Translated, it gives CASGRQGTSGNTIYF. This rearrangement joins TRBV19 to TRBJ1-3; 7 positions agree with TRBD1. With 8 bases clipped from V and 0 bases from J, the junction kept 7 bases outside the gene matches. The CDR3 consists of 15 residues. In germline, CDR1 is LNHDA, CDR2 SQIVND (reference sequence).

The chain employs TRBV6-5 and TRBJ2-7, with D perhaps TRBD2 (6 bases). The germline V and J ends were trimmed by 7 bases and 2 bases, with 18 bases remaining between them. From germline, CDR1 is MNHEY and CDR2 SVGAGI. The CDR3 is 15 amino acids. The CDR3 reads CASTTTGLSTYEQYF. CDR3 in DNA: TGTGCCAGCACAACGACGGGACTCTCTACCTACGAGCAGTACTTC.

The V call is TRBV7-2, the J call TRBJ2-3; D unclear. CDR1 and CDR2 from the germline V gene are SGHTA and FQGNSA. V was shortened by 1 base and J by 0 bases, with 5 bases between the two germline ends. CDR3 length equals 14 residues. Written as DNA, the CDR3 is TGTGCCAGCAGCTTAGGTCCTAGCACAGATACGCAGTATTTT. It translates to CASSLGPSTDTQYF. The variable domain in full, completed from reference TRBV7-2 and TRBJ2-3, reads GAGVSQSPSNKVTEKGKDVELRCDPISGHTALYWYRQSLGQGLEFLIYFQGNSAPDKSGLPSDRFSAERTGGSVSTLTIQRTQQEDSAVYLCASSLGPSTDTQYFGPGTRLTVL.

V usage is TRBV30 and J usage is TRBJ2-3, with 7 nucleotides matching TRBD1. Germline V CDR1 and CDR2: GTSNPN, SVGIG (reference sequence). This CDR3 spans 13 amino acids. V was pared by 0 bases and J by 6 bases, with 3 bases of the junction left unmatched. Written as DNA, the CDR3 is TGTGCCTGGAGTGTACCGGGACAGGATACGCAGTATTTT. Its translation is CAWSVPGQDTQYF. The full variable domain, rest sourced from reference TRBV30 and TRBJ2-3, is SQTIHQWPATLVQPVGSPLSLECTVEGTSNPNLYWYRQAAGRGLQLLFYSVGIGQISSEVPQNLSASRPQDRQFILSSKKLLLSDSGFYLCAWSVPGQDTQYFGPGTRLTVL.

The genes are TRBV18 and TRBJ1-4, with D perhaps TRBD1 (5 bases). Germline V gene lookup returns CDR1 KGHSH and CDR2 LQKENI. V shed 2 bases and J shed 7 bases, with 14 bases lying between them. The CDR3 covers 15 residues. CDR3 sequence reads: CASSPAGHLGEKLFF. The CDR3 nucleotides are TGTGCCAGCTCACCAGCAGGGCACTTAGGTGAAAAACTGTTTTTT.

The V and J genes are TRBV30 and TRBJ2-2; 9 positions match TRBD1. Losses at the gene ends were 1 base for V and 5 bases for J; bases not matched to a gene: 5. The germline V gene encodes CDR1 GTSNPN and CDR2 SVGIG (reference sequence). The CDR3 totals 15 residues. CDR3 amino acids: CAWSAQGALTGELFF. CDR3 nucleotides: TGTGCCTGGAGTGCACAGGGGGCATTAACCGGGGAGCTGTTTTTT.

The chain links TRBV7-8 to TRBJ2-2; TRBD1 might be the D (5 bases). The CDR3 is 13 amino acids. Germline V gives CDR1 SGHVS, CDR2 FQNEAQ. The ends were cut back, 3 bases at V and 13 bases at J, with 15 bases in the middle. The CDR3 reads CASSFLGARGLFF. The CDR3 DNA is TGTGCCAGCAGCTTCCTTGGGGCCAGAGGGCTGTTTTTT.

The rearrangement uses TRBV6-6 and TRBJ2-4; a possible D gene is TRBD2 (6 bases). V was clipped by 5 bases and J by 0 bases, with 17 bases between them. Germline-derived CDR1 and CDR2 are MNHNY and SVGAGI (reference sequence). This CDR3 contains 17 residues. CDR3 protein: CASSPRLGSLAKNIQYF. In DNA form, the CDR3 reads TGTGCCAGCAGTCCAAGACTAGGATCACTAGCCAAAAACATTCAGTACTTC.

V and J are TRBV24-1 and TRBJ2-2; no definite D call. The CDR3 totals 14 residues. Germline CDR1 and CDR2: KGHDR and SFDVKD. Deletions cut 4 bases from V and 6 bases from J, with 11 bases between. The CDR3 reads CATSDPLPAGELFF. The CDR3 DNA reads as TGTGCCACCAGTGACCCCCTACCCGCCGGGGAGCTGTTTTTT.

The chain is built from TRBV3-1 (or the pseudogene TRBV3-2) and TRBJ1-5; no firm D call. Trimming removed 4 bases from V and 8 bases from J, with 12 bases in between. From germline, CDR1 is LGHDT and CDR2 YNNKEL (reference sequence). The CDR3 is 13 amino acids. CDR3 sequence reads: CASSLRGGEPQHF. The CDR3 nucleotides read TGTGCCAGCAGCCTTCGGGGAGGTGAGCCCCAGCATTTT.

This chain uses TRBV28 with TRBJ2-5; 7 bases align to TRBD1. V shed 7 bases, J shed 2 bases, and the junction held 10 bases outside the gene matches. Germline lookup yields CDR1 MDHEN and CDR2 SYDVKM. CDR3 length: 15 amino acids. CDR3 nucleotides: TGTGCCAGCAAGGGGTCGGACAGGTCACAAGAGACCCAGTACTTC. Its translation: CASKGSDRSQETQYF.

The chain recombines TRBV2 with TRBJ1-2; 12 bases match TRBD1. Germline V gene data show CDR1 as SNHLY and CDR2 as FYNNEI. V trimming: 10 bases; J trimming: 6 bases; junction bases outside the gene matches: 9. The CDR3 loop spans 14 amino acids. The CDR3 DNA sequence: TGTGCCACCGGGACAGGGGGCACCGGGAATGGCTACACCTTC. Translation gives CATGTGGTGNGYTF.

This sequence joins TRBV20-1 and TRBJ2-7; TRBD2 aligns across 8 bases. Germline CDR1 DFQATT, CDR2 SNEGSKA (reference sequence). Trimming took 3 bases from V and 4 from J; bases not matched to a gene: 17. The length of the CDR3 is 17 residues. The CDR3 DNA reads TGCAGTGCTAGTGGAGATACTAGCGGCACCCGGGTGTACGAGCAGTACTTC. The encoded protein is CSASGDTSGTRVYEQYF.

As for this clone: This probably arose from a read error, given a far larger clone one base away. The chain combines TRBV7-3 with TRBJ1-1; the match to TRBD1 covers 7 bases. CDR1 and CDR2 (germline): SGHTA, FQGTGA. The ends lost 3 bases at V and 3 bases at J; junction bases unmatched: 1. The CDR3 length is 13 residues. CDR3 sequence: CASSFGQDTEAFF. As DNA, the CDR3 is TGTGCCAGCAGCTTCGGACAGGACACTGAAGCTTTCTTT.

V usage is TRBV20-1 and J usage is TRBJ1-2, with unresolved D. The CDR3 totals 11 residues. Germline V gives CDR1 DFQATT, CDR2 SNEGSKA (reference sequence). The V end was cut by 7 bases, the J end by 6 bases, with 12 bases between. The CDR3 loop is CSGGGANGYTF. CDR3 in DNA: TGCAGTGGCGGCGGCGCAAATGGCTACACCTTC.

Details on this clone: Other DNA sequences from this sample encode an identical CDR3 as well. The CDR3 nucleotides are TGTGCCAGCAGCTTCGCGGGAAGCTACGAGCAGTACTTC. Translating it yields CASSFAGSYEQYF. V is TRBV7-6 and J is TRBJ2-7, with a tentative D call TRBD2 (6 bases). The germline V gene encodes CDR1 SGHVS and CDR2 FNYEAQ. The CDR3 totals 13 residues. V lost 3 bases to trimming and J lost 3 bases, with 9 bases between them.

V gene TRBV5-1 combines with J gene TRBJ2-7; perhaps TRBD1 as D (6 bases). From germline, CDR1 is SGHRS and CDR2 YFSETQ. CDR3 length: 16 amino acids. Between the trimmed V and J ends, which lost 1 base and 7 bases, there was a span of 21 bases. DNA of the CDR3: TGCGCCAGCAGCTTGTTTTCGGACAGTGCCTCGATGGAGCAGTACTTC. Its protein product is CASSLFSDSASMEQYF. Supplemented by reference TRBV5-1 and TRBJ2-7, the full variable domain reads KAGVTQTPRYLIKTRGQQVTLSCSPISGHRSVSWYQQTPGQGLQFLFEYFSETQRNKGNFPGRFSGRQFSNSRSEMNVSTLELGDSALYLCASSLFSDSASMEQYFGPGTRLTVT.

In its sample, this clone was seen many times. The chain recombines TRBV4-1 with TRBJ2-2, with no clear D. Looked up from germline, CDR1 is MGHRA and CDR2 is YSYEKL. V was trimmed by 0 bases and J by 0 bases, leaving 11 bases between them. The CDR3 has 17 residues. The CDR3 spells CASSQDVGLANTGELFF. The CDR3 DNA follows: TGCGCCAGCAGCCAAGATGTCGGTTTAGCGAACACCGGGGAGCTGTTTTTT.

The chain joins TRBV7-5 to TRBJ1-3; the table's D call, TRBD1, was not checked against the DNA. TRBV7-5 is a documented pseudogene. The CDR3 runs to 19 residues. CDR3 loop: CVRSLGQLTSRFCGNTIYF. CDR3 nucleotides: TGTGTCAGAAGCCTGGGACAGTTAACATCCCGTTTTTGTGGAAACACCATATATTTT.

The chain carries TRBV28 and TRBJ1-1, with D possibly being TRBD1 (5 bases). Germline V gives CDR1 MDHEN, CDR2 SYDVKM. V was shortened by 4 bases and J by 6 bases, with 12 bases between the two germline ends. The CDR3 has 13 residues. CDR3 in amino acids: CASSSQGLPEAFF. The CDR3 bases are TGTGCCAGCAGTTCTCAGGGTTTACCTGAAGCTTTCTTT.

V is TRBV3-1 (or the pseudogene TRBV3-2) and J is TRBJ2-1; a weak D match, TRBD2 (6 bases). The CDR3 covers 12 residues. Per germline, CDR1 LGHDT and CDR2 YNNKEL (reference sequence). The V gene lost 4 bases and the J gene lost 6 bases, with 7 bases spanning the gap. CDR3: CASSLGLNEQFF. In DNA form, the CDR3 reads TGTGCCAGCAGCCTGGGACTCAATGAGCAGTTCTTC.

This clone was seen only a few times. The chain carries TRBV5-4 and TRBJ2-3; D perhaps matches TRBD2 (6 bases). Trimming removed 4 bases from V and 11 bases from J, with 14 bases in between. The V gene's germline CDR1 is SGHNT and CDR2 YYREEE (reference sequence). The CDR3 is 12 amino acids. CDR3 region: CASSPRDGGQYF. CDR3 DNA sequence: TGTGCCAGCAGCCCCCGGGACGGGGGGCAGTATTTT. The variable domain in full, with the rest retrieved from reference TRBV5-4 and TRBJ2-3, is ETGVTQSPTHLIKTRGQQVTLRCSSQSGHNTVSWYQQALGQGPQFIFQYYREEENGRGNFPPRFSGLQFPNYSSELNVNALELDDSALYLCASSPRDGGQYFGPGTRLTVL.

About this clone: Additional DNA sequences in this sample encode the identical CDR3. DNA of the CDR3: TGTGCCAGCAGTTACCGTGACAGGGGGCTGACTGAAGCTTTCTTT. Protein product: CASSYRDRGLTEAFF. J is TRBJ1-1 and V is TRBV6-6; 10 positions match TRBD1. Germline V gives CDR1 MNHNY, CDR2 SVGAGI (reference sequence). The CDR3 is 15 amino acids. The ends lost 2 bases at V and 5 bases at J; junction bases unmatched: 5.

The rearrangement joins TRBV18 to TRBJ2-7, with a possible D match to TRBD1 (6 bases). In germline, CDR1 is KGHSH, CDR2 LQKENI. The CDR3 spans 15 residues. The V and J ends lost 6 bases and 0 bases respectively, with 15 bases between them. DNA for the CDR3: TGTGCCAGCTCCTCCGGGACAACCAGCTCCTACGAGCAGTACTTC. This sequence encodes CASSSGTTSSYEQYF.

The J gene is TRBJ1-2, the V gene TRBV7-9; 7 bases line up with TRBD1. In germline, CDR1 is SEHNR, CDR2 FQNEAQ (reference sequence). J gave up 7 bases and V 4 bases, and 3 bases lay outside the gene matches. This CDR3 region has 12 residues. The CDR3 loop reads CASSWTGGGYTF. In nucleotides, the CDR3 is TGTGCCAGCAGCTGGACAGGTGGTGGCTACACCTTC.

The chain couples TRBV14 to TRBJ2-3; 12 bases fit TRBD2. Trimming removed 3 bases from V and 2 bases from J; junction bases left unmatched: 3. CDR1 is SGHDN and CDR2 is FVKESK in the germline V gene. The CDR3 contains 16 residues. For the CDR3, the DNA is TGTGCCAGCAGCCACCTAGCGGGGGGGTACACAGATACGCAGTATTTT. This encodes CASSHLAGGYTDTQYF.

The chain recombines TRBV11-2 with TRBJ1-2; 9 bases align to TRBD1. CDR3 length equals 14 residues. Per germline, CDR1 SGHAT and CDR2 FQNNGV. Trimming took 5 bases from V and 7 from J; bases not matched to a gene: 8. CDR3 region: CASSRPGQGRGYTF. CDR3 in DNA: TGTGCCAGCAGCAGACCGGGACAGGGACGTGGCTACACCTTC. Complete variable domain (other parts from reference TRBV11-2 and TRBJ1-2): EAGVAQSPRYKIIEKRQSVAFWCNPISGHATLYWYQQILGQGPKLLIQFQNNGVVDDSQLPKDRFSAERLKGVDSTLKIQPAKLEDSAVYLCASSRPGQGRGYTFGSGTRLTVV.